Presented here are 30 T cell receptor beta chains from one specimen sequenced in a study of T cells in Graves' hyperthyroidism and ophthalmopathy. RNA transcripts served as the template for amplifying TCR beta CDR3 regions. The TCR CDR3 was amplified in a first-round RT-PCR using the HTBI primer set. TCRdb re-derived calls from the multiplex PCR reads in MiXCR, one entry per CDR3 protein. This table has a few hundred thousand distinct CDR3 sequences, 20% appearing once. Sequenced input: blood. These receptors all stem from a man aged 18 to 30 with Graves' hyperthyroidism.

The J gene is TRBJ2-3, the V gene TRBV5-1, with D unclear. This CDR3 is 14 amino acids long. CDR1 SGHRS and CDR2 YFSETQ come from the germline V gene. Trimming removed 2 bases from V and 0 bases from J, with 7 bases in between. The CDR3 sequence is CASSFTDSTDTQYF. In nucleotides, the CDR3 is TGCGCCAGCAGCTTTACAGACAGCACAGATACGCAGTATTTT. The full variable domain, its missing parts supplied by reference TRBV5-1 and TRBJ2-3, is KAGVTQTPRYLIKTRGQQVTLSCSPISGHRSVSWYQQTPGQGLQFLFEYFSETQRNKGNFPGRFSGRQFSNSRSEMNVSTLELGDSALYLCASSFTDSTDTQYFGPGTRLTVL.

V and J are TRBV18 and TRBJ2-7; no definite D call. This CDR3 region has 14 residues. Trimming removed 6 bases at V and 0 bases at J, with 12 bases between. Germline values: CDR1 KGHSH, CDR2 LQKENI. For the CDR3, the DNA is TGTGCCAGCTCGACGACCGAGTACTCCTACGAGCAGTACTTC. Amino acid sequence: CASSTTEYSYEQYF.

This clonotype was observed a handful of times. The CDR3 region is CASSQDVGQGMNTEAFF. In DNA form, the CDR3 reads TGCGCCAGCAGCCAAGATGTGGGACAGGGGATGAACACTGAAGCTTTCTTT. This chain joins TRBV4-1 and TRBJ1-1; TRBD1 matches 10 bases. Unmatched junction bases numbered 4, after V lost 0 bases and J lost 0 bases. The CDR3 runs to 17 residues. Germline values: CDR1 MGHRA, CDR2 YSYEKL.

This clonotype appeared many times. This chain links TRBV3-1 with TRBJ1-1; D gene unclear. V was clipped by 2 bases and J by 2 bases, with 15 bases between them. The CDR3 consists of 16 residues. Looked up from germline, CDR1 is LGHDT and CDR2 is YNNKEL (reference sequence). CDR3 sequence (DNA): TGTGCCAGCAGCCAAAGGGTCGACGCCCGAAACACTGAAGCTTTCTTT. Translation: CASSQRVDARNTEAFF. Filled out from reference TRBV3-1 and TRBJ1-1, the complete variable domain reads DTAVSQTPKYLVTQMGNDKSIKCEQNLGHDTMYWYKQDSKKFLKIMFSYNNKELIINETVPNRFSPKSPDKAHLNLHINSLELGDSAVYFCASSQRVDARNTEAFFGQGTRLTVV.

This clonotype was detected many times. The chain uses TRBV29-1 and TRBJ1-1; 10 nucleotides match TRBD1. This CDR3 spans 13 amino acids. Germline V CDR1 and CDR2: SQVTM, ANQGSEA. V was clipped by 6 bases and J by 10 bases; unmatched bases: 11. CDR3: CSVTTGGGGVAFF. The CDR3, as DNA: TGCAGCGTCACGACAGGGGGCGGCGGCGTAGCTTTCTTT.

This clonotype was observed many times. The chain is built from TRBV28 and TRBJ1-2, with D unclear. Germline V gene data show CDR1 as MDHEN and CDR2 as SYDVKM. There are 13 residues in the CDR3. V lost 2 bases, J lost 3 bases, and 7 bases lay in between. CDR3 sequence reads: CASSLGFDYGYTF. DNA for the CDR3: TGTGCCAGCAGTTTAGGGTTTGACTATGGCTACACCTTC.

There are a few counts of this clonotype. The V gene is TRBV7-9, the J gene TRBJ1-3; TRBD1 agrees at 9 bases. Germline trimming cut 9 bases from V and 6 bases from J; bases unmatched to any gene: 9. The CDR3 covers 14 residues. CDR1 is SEHNR and CDR2 is FQNEAQ in the germline V gene (reference sequence). The CDR3 loop reads CASSGQGIENTIYF. The CDR3 DNA sequence: TGTGCCAGTTCGGGACAGGGCATTGAAAACACCATATATTTT.

This clonotype was found many times. The chain joins TRBV24-1 to TRBJ2-2; D unresolved. Germline V lookup: CDR1 KGHDR, CDR2 SFDVKD. V dropped 5 bases and J dropped 0 bases, with 12 bases sitting between them. The CDR3 loop spans 16 amino acids. The CDR3 sequence is CATSGSGASNTGELFF. The CDR3 nucleotides read TGTGCCACCAGTGGTAGTGGAGCCTCGAACACCGGGGAGCTGTTTTTT.

The rearrangement uses TRBV6-4 and TRBJ1-3; D uncertain. The germline V and J ends were trimmed by 7 bases and 0 bases, with 13 bases remaining between them. The CDR3 length is 15 residues. Germline V gene sequence: CDR1 MRHNA, CDR2 SNTAGT. CDR3 DNA: TGTGCCAGCAATCGAGGATTCAGCTCTGGAAACACCATATATTTT. Protein product: CASNRGFSSGNTIYF.

This clonotype was detected many times. This chain uses TRBV28 with TRBJ1-2; D remains ambiguous. The length of the CDR3 is 14 residues. Germline CDR1 reads MDHEN; CDR2 reads SYDVKM. Trimming removed 5 bases from V and 11 bases from J, with 21 bases in between. CDR3 protein: CASSARGILWSYTF. Here the CDR3 DNA reads TGTGCCAGCAGTGCCCGAGGGATATTATGGAGTTACACCTTC.

In this sample, this clonotype turned up many times. The CDR3 protein is CASSYQATYEQYF. In DNA, the CDR3 is TGTGCCAGCAGTTACCAGGCTACCTACGAGCAGTACTTC. The gene calls are TRBV27 and TRBJ2-7; unclear D gene. This CDR3 has 13 residues. The germline CDR1 and CDR2 sequences are MNHEY and SMNVEV (reference sequence). The V end was cut by 4 bases, the J end by 2 bases, with 9 bases between.

This clonotype has a count of ten or more. The V gene is TRBV29-1, the J gene TRBJ1-2; no clear D. V was trimmed by 1 base and J by 6 bases, leaving 9 bases between them. CDR1 and CDR2 (germline): SQVTM, ANQGSEA. The CDR3 has 12 residues. The CDR3 spells CSVEGFQDGYTF. CDR3 nucleotides: TGCAGCGTTGAAGGGTTCCAAGATGGCTACACCTTC.

This clonotype appeared many times. The gene calls are TRBV11-2 and TRBJ2-7, with D unclear. CDR1 is SGHAT and CDR2 is FQNNGV in the germline V gene. The CDR3 length is 14 residues. The V gene lost 1 base and the J gene lost 5 bases, with 12 bases spanning the gap. The CDR3 region has the DNA TGTGCCAGCAGCTTAGGAAAACCTCTCGACGAGCAGTACTTC. This encodes CASSLGKPLDEQYF.

This clonotype was counted many times. CDR3 in amino acids: CASSEGAKQETQYF. CDR3 nucleotides: TGTGCCAGCAGTGAGGGGGCGAAGCAAGAGACCCAGTACTTC. The gene calls are TRBV25-1 and TRBJ2-5; D may be TRBD1 (6 bases). The ends were cut back, 3 bases at V and 2 bases at J, with 10 bases in the middle. From germline, CDR1 is MGHDK and CDR2 SYGVNS. CDR3 size: 14 residues. The full variable domain, its missing parts supplied by reference TRBV25-1 and TRBJ2-5, is EADIYQTPRYLVIGTGKKITLECSQTMGHDKMYWYQQDPGMELHLIHYSYGVNSTEKGDLSSESTVSRIRTEHFPLTLESARPSHTSQYLCASSEGAKQETQYFGPGTRLLVL.

This clonotype was seen a single time. The junction shows a germline mismatch at one end, possibly a read error. The CDR3 loop is CASSQVTGFEACF. For the CDR3, the DNA is TGTGCCAGCAGCCAAGTCACAGGGTTTGAAGCTTGCTTT. J is TRBJ1-1 and V is TRBV14; a weak D match, TRBD1 (6 bases). CDR3 length: 13 amino acids. Germline V gene sequence: CDR1 SGHDN, CDR2 FVKESK.

This clonotype showed up just a few times. The V and J genes are TRBV6-1 and TRBJ2-7; tentatively, D is TRBD2 (5 bases). The V end lost 2 bases, the J end lost 0 bases, and 14 bases lay between the germline ends. The CDR3 loop spans 16 amino acids. Germline CDR1 is MNHNS and CDR2 is SASEGT. The CDR3 sequence is CASSELAARSSYEQYF. The CDR3 DNA is TGTGCCAGCAGTGAACTAGCAGCCCGCTCCTCCTACGAGCAGTACTTC.

The chain combines TRBV29-1 with TRBJ2-6; tentative D call: TRBD1 (5 bases). V lost 6 bases and J lost 0, with 12 bases in between. This CDR3 comprises 15 residues. Germline values: CDR1 SQVTM, CDR2 ANQGSEA. CDR3 sequence (DNA): TGCAGCGTCGCAGGGATTTTCTCTGGGGCCAACGTCCTGACTTTC. Protein sequence: CSVAGIFSGANVLTF.

This clonotype has at least ten counts. The genes are TRBV20-1 and TRBJ2-7; a possible D gene is TRBD1 (6 bases). The CDR3 has 14 amino acids. V lost 1 base and J lost 3, with 13 bases in between. Germline CDR1 is DFQATT and CDR2 is SNEGSKA (reference sequence). DNA for the CDR3: TGCAGTGCTAGAGCCCCACAGGGTCTCTACGAGCAGTACTTC. It codes for CSARAPQGLYEQYF.

V is TRBV6-5 and J is TRBJ1-2; no definite D call. The CDR3 is 15 residues long. V lost 2 bases, J lost 0 bases, and 10 bases lay in between. Germline lookup yields CDR1 MNHEY and CDR2 SVGAGI. The CDR3 DNA reads as TGTGCCAGCAGTTACGGGCGAGGGTCTAACTATGGCTACACCTTC. Its protein is CASSYGRGSNYGYTF.

A word on this clonotype: A junction boundary mismatches the germline segment, possibly from a read error. The chain is built from TRBV7-8 and TRBJ2-5; D possibly corresponds to TRBD2 (7 bases). Germline-derived CDR1 and CDR2 are SGHVS and FQNEAQ. This CDR3 spans 17 amino acids. In DNA, the CDR3 is TGTGCCAACAGCTTAGCGCTCGGCGGGGGCCTAGAAGAGACCCAGTACTTC. It yields the protein CANSLALGGGLEETQYF.

The chain couples TRBV20-1 to TRBJ2-7, with 8 bases aligning to TRBD1. This CDR3 region has 13 residues. The ends lost 5 bases at V and 7 bases at J; junction bases unmatched: 10. Germline CDR1 reads DFQATT; CDR2 reads SNEGSKA (reference sequence). In DNA form, the CDR3 reads TGCAGTGCTCCGGGACAGGAGGGATGGGAGCAGTACTTC. This gives the protein CSAPGQEGWEQYF.

Concerning this clonotype itself: It may be a read error: a sequence one base away is much more abundant. The V gene is TRBV28, the J gene TRBJ2-4; TRBD2 is a possible D gene (5 bases). CDR3 length: 15 amino acids. In germline, CDR1 is MDHEN, CDR2 SYDVKM. CDR3 region: CASSLTFLAKNIKYF. CDR3 nucleotides: TGTGCCAGCAGTTTGACTTTCCTAGCCAAAAACATTAAGTACTTC.

At least ten counts were recorded for this clonotype. This sequence joins TRBV28 and TRBJ1-2, with a possible D match to TRBD1 (6 bases). CDR3 length: 18 amino acids. Germline loops: CDR1 MDHEN, CDR2 SYDVKM. V was pared by 6 bases and J by 1 base, with 24 bases between. The CDR3 nucleotides are TGTGCCAGCAGCCTCGTTTTGGCAGGGGACCTCTATAACTATGGCTACACCTTC. It specifies CASSLVLAGDLYNYGYTF.

The table lists this clonotype with many counts. The chain couples TRBV6-1 to TRBJ1-5; D is unclear. The germline V and J ends were trimmed by 3 bases and 4 bases, with 10 bases remaining between them. Germline V gene lookup returns CDR1 MNHNS and CDR2 SASEGT. The CDR3 spans 14 residues. CDR3 in DNA: TGTGCCAGCAGTGACGGAAGCGAGAATCAGCCCCAGCATTTT. This codes for CASSDGSENQPQHF.

The chain recombines TRBV6-1 with TRBJ2-7; D remains unclear. Germline V CDR1 and CDR2: MNHNS, SASEGT. Trimming stripped 4 bases from V and 0 bases from J, with 10 bases between. This CDR3 has 14 residues. In DNA, the CDR3 is TGTGCCAGCAGTGTTGCACAGTACTCCTACGAGCAGTACTTC. Residues: CASSVAQYSYEQYF.

This clonotype was picked up many times. In DNA form, the CDR3 reads TGTGCCAGCAGCTTAGTGGGAGCCCGTGGAAACACCATATATTTT. It codes for CASSLVGARGNTIYF. The chain carries TRBV7-2 and TRBJ1-3; D remains unclear. From germline, CDR1 is SGHTA and CDR2 FQGNSA. The germline V and J ends were trimmed by 1 base and 3 bases, with 10 bases remaining between them. This CDR3 spans 15 amino acids.

This rearrangement joins TRBV10-3 to TRBJ2-2, with no clear D. The germline gives CDR1 ENHRY, CDR2 SYGVKD. V lost 6 bases and J 4 bases, leaving 18 bases between the germline ends. There are 16 residues in the CDR3. The CDR3 protein is CAIRGSSGLGTGELFF. The DNA for the CDR3 is TGTGCCATCAGAGGAAGCTCCGGATTGGGCACCGGGGAGCTGTTTTTT.

At least ten counts were recorded for this clonotype. The J gene is TRBJ2-5, the V gene TRBV28; D uncertain. The CDR3 extends over 13 amino acids. CDR1 and CDR2 (germline): MDHEN, SYDVKM. Trimming left V 6 bases short and J 6 bases short, with 14 bases between. This CDR3 is CASSLKFSKTQYF. In nucleotides, the CDR3 is TGTGCCAGCAGCTTAAAATTCTCAAAGACCCAGTACTTC.

The V gene is TRBV2, the J gene TRBJ2-5; 7 bases map to TRBD1. Germline V gene data show CDR1 as SNHLY and CDR2 as FYNNEI. Trimming took 11 bases from V and 5 from J; bases not matched to a gene: 8. The CDR3 covers 12 residues. As DNA, the CDR3 is TGTGCCGGACACAGGGGCTCGGAGACCCAGTACTTC. As protein: CAGHRGSETQYF.

This clonotype was recorded many times. V is TRBV12-3 or TRBV12-4 and J is TRBJ1-2; D is ambiguous. The CDR3 contains 14 residues. The V end lost 3 bases, the J end lost 8 bases, and 16 bases lay between the germline ends. This chain's CDR3 is CASSFEAHSRGYTF. DNA of the CDR3: TGTGCCAGCAGTTTCGAAGCTCACTCCCGCGGCTACACCTTC.